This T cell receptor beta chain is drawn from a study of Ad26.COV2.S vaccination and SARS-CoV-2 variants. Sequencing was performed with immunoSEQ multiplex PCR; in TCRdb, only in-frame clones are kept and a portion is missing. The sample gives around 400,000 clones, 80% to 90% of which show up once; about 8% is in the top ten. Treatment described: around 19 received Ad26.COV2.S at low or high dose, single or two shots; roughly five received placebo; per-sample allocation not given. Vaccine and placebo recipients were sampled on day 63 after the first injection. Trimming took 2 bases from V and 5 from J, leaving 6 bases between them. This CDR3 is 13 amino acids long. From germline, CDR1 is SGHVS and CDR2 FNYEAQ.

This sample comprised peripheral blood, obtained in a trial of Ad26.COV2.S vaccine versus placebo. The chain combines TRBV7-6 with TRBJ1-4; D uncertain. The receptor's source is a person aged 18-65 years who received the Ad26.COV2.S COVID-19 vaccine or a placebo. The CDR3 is CASSLWRNEKLFF. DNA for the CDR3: TGTGCCAGCAGCTTATGGCGGAATGAAAAACTGTTTTTT.